This section outlines one T cell receptor (beta chain) sequence together with its context. As yet, its antigen is unknown. The data stem from a study of identical twins. General study results and limits: With beta out-of-frame sequences, excess sharing by twins was weaker.

Template switching (which added a universal primer site) was used, and cDNA carried unique molecular identifiers. TCRdb passed the 5' RACE reads through MiXCR, listing each CDR3 protein once. The table has a few hundred thousand distinct CDR3 sequences, 9.6% seen once. No donor was unhealthy or non-Caucasian. V dropped 1 base and J dropped 9 bases, with 10 bases sitting between them. CDR1 is SGHDT and CDR2 is YYEEEE in the germline V gene. The CDR3 covers 12 residues. The same specimen was also included in a second study, on yellow fever vaccine responses in identical twins.

The chain joins TRBV5-6 to TRBJ1-1; D gene ambiguous. The sequenced material came from PBMCs. This clonotype was obtained from a woman aged 18-29 years in good health. The CDR3 DNA reads TGTGCCAGCAGCTTGAATGAAGGGAAAGCTTTCTTT. It encodes CASSLNEGKAFF.